One TCR beta chain is described in this entry. The antigen is undetermined. CDR3 length: 14 residues. V lost 5 bases and J lost 2, with 12 bases in between. In germline, CDR1 is SGHVS, CDR2 FNYEAQ. The data were obtained in a study of T cell repertoires in cytomegalovirus infection. Study overall: Recently identified HLA-C-restricted CMV epitopes were among the peptides used. Study-wide results and limits: The ex vivo response was dominated by HLA-C-restricted CMV-specific TCR beta clonotypes.

TCRdb fed the reads into MiXCR, producing one record per CDR3 protein. The data hold hundreds of thousands of distinct CDR3 sequences, with around a third observed a single time. The specimen was cultured PBMCs, collected from culture after CMV antigen stimulation. V and J are TRBV7-6 and TRBJ1-1, with D unresolved. The receptor was derived from a human donor in good health (CMV status not recorded). Some clones in this sample may be carry-over from other donors' samples. The CDR3 bases are TGTGCCAGCAGCCCAAGGCAGTACAACACTGAAGCTTTCTTT. Translated, it gives CASSPRQYNTEAFF.